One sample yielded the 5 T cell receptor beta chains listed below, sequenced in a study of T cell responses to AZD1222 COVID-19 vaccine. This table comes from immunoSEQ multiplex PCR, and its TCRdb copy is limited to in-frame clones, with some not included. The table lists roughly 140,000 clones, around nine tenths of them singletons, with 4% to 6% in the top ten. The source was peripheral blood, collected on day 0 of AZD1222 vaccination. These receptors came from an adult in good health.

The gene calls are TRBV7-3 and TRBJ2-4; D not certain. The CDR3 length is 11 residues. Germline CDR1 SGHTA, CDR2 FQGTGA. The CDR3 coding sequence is TGTGACGACCTAGCCAAAAACATTCAGTACTTC. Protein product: CDDLAKNIQYF. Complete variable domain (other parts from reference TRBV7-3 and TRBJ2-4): GAGVSQTPSNKVTEKGKYVELRCDPISGHTALYWYRQSLGQGPEFLIYFQGTGAADDSGLPNDRFFAVRPEGSVSTLKIQRTERGDSAVYLCDDLAKNIQYFGAGTRLSVL.

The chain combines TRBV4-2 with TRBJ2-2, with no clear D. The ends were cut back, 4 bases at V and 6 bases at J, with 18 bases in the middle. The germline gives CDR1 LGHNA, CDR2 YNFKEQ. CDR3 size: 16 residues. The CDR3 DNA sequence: TGTGCCAGCAGCCTTACAACCGGTAGGCATGCCGGGGAGCTGTTTTTT. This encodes CASSLTTGRHAGELFF.

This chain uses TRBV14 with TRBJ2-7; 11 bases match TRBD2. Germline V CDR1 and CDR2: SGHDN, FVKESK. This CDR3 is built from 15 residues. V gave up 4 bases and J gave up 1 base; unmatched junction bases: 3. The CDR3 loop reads CASSRLAGSSYEQYF. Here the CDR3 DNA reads TGTGCCAGCAGCCGACTAGCGGGATCGTCCTACGAGCAGTACTTC.

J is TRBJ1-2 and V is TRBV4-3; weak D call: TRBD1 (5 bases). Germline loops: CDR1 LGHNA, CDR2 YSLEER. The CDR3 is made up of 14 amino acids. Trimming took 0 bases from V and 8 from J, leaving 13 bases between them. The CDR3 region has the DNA TGCGCCAGCAGCCAAGAATTACAGGTTGAGGGCTACACCTTC. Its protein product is CASSQELQVEGYTF.

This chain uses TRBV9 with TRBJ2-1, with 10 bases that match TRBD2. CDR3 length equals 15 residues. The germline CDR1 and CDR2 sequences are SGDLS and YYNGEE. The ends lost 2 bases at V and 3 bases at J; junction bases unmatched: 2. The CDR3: CASSVSGRGYNEQFF. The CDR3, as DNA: TGTGCCAGCAGCGTCAGCGGGAGGGGCTACAATGAGCAGTTCTTC.